These 25 T cell receptor beta chains were sequenced from one sample in a study of metastatic and nonmetastatic thyroid tumors. Thyroid surgery was performed in patients who had received no treatment beforehand. TCRdb re-analyzed the PCR reads using MiXCR. The sample consists of over 35,000 clones, roughly 17% of them appearing once. The sequenced material came from tumor tissue. The receptor set was obtained from a female donor with papillary thyroid cancer or a benign thyroid nodule (not recorded which). Some clones in this sample may be carry-over from other donors' samples.

This clone showed up many times. Within the sample, other DNA sequences also encode this same CDR3. The chain combines TRBV7-2 with TRBJ2-5; TRBD1 matches 8 bases. The CDR3 totals 14 residues. Trimming took 7 bases from V and 1 from J; bases not matched to a gene: 5. Germline CDR1 reads SGHTA; CDR2 reads FQGNSA. CDR3 region: CASTLDRVQETQYF. The CDR3 DNA sequence: TGTGCCAGCACTCTGGACAGGGTCCAAGAGACCCAGTACTTC.

V is TRBV4-1 and J is TRBJ2-5; tentative D call: TRBD2 (6 bases). The V end was cut by 0 bases, the J end by 5 bases, with 16 bases between. The germline V gene has CDR1 MGHRA and CDR2 YSYEKL. This CDR3 is built from 16 residues. The CDR3 DNA follows: TGCGCCAGCAGCCAAGATAGCGGAAACCTAGAGGAGACCCAGTACTTC. It is translated as CASSQDSGNLEETQYF.

The count of this clone is one. The rearrangement links TRBV7-8 to TRBJ1-5, with 7 nucleotides matching TRBD1. CDR1 and CDR2 (germline): SGHVS, FQNEAQ. The CDR3 loop spans 16 amino acids. The junction had 4 bases not matched to a gene; V was cut back by 0 bases and J by 2 bases. CDR3 DNA: TGTGCCAGCAGCTTAGCGCAAACAGGGGGCAATCAGCCCCAGCATTTT. As protein: CASSLAQTGGNQPQHF.

There are many counts of this clone. The chain carries TRBV5-5 and TRBJ2-7; 10 bases agree with TRBD1. Losses at the gene ends were 1 base for V and 2 bases for J; bases not matched to a gene: 3. The length of the CDR3 is 15 residues. Germline V gene lookup returns CDR1 SGHKS and CDR2 YYEKEE (reference sequence). The CDR3 nucleotides read TGTGCCAGCAGCTTGTTGGGACAGGGGACCTACGAGCAGTACTTC. It is translated as CASSLLGQGTYEQYF.

A word on this clone: The germline gene is not matched at one end of the junction; a read error may be the cause. J is TRBJ2-7 and V is TRBV5-1; TRBD2 matches 9 bases. Germline V gives CDR1 SGHRS, CDR2 YFSETQ. The CDR3 sequence is 15 residues long. As DNA, the CDR3 is TGCTCCAGCATCTTGGATAGCGGGAGTTTCTACGAGCAGTACTTC. This gives the protein CSSILDSGSFYEQYF.

This chain links TRBV20-1 with TRBJ2-1; TRBD2 matches at 8 bases. This CDR3 has 15 residues. Germline V lookup: CDR1 DFQATT, CDR2 SNEGSKA (reference sequence). V was clipped by 5 bases and J by 8 bases; unmatched bases: 14. CDR3 region: CSADLLAAGRDEQFF. The CDR3 region has the DNA TGCAGTGCTGACCTACTAGCGGCAGGCCGTGATGAGCAGTTCTTC.

This clone was seen more than once but under ten times. CDR3 residues: CARSSSGTGSGETQYF. CDR3 sequence (DNA): TGTGCAAGAAGTTCTTCCGGGACAGGGAGCGGGGAGACCCAGTACTTC. The chain joins TRBV6-5 to TRBJ2-5; TRBD1 matches 9 bases. The CDR3 is 16 amino acids. Looked up from germline, CDR1 is MNHEY and CDR2 is SVGAGI.

This clone was detected once. The rearrangement uses TRBV11-3 and TRBJ2-3; D tentatively reads TRBD1 or TRBD2 (6 bases each). Germline V gene lookup returns CDR1 SGHNT and CDR2 YENEEA. The V gene lost 6 bases and the J gene lost 0 bases, with 13 bases spanning the gap. The CDR3 loop spans 15 amino acids. CDR3 nucleotide sequence: TGTGCCAGCAGTTCGCAGGGGACTAGCACAGATACGCAGTATTTT. Amino acids: CASSSQGTSTDTQYF.

This clone was picked up many times. The chain has TRBV30 and TRBJ2-1; D is uncertain. CDR1 GTSNPN and CDR2 SVGIG come from the germline V gene (reference sequence). V lost 0 bases and J lost 1, with 7 bases in between. This CDR3 is built from 14 residues. The CDR3 sequence is CAWSVIRSYNEQFF. CDR3 DNA sequence: TGTGCCTGGAGTGTAATCCGGTCCTACAATGAGCAGTTCTTC.

The chain has TRBV30 and TRBJ1-3, with unresolved D. V was pared by 4 bases and J by 1 base, with 8 bases between. The V gene's germline CDR1 is GTSNPN and CDR2 SVGIG (reference sequence). The CDR3 extends over 13 amino acids. The CDR3 DNA sequence: TGTGCCTGGATTTGCGGATCTGGAAACACCATATATTTT. Translating it yields CAWICGSGNTIYF.

This clone was counted between two and nine times. This chain links TRBV20-1 with TRBJ2-2; D might be TRBD1 (5 bases). Trimming removed 0 bases at V and 4 bases at J, with 15 bases between. CDR3 length: 16 amino acids. Germline V gene data show CDR1 as DFQATT and CDR2 as SNEGSKA (reference sequence). CDR3 sequence (DNA): TGCAGTGCTAGAGATCTTACAGGCACCGCCACCGGGGAGCTGTTTTTT. It encodes CSARDLTGTATGELFF.

This clone was counted at least ten times. The chain employs TRBV29-1 and TRBJ1-2; 8 nucleotides line up with TRBD1. Germline values: CDR1 SQVTM, CDR2 ANQGSEA. The CDR3 length is 16 residues. Trimming at V came to 5 bases and at J to 3 bases, leaving 14 bases not matched to a gene. The chain's CDR3 is CSVLETGQGGYYGYTF. The CDR3 DNA reads as TGCAGCGTTTTAGAGACTGGACAGGGAGGCTACTATGGCTACACCTTC.

In its sample, this clone was seen a few times. The chain links TRBV9 to TRBJ2-1; D may be TRBD1 (5 bases). CDR3 length: 15 residues. V was trimmed by 0 bases and J by 7 bases, leaving 14 bases between them. Germline loops: CDR1 SGDLS, CDR2 YYNGEE. CDR3 DNA: TGTGCCAGCAGCGTAGGTTGGGGCCACGAGAATGAGCAGTTCTTC. Protein: CASSVGWGHENEQFF.

Of note for this clone: This may be a read error, as it is one base from a much larger clone. The V and J genes are TRBV27 and TRBJ2-1; no reliable D call. The CDR3 has 13 residues. V dropped 5 bases and J dropped 0 bases, with 5 bases sitting between them. Germline CDR1 MNHEY, CDR2 SMNVEV (reference sequence). The CDR3 loop reads CASSEISYNEQFF. DNA for the CDR3: TGTGCCAGCAGTGAGATCTCCTACAATGAGCAGTTCTTC.

This clone has ten or more counts. CDR3 region: CASTRTGAVQETQYF. CDR3 DNA: TGTGCCAGCACCCGGACAGGGGCTGTCCAAGAGACCCAGTACTTC. The chain combines TRBV3-1 with TRBJ2-5, with 9 bases lining up with TRBD1. CDR3 length: 15 amino acids. V lost 7 bases, J lost 1 base, and 7 bases stayed unmatched. The germline gives CDR1 LGHDT, CDR2 YNNKEL (reference sequence).

This clone was counted a few times. The rearrangement uses TRBV28 and TRBJ2-1; 9 bases are a match to TRBD2. V shed 3 bases, J shed 0 bases, and the junction held 12 bases outside the gene matches. Germline CDR1 is MDHEN and CDR2 is SYDVKM. The CDR3 length is 19 residues. In DNA form, the CDR3 reads TGTGCCAGCAGTTTTAGAGGACTAGCGCTTCCTAGCTCCTACAATGAGCAGTTCTTC. As protein: CASSFRGLALPSSYNEQFF.

This clone was observed many times. The CDR3 nucleotides are TGTGCCAGCAGCGTAGGGACAGGGGCCCGTGCAGATACGCAGTATTTT. It encodes CASSVGTGARADTQYF. This sequence joins TRBV9 and TRBJ2-3, with 9 bases fitting TRBD1. In germline, CDR1 is SGDLS, CDR2 YYNGEE. The CDR3 contains 16 residues. V lost 0 bases, J lost 4 bases, and 6 bases stayed unmatched.

This clone appeared many times. This chain joins TRBV7-2 and TRBJ2-1; D perhaps matches TRBD1 (5 bases). There are 12 residues in the CDR3. Germline V gene lookup returns CDR1 SGHTA and CDR2 FQGNSA. V lost 2 bases, J lost 8 bases, and 7 bases lay in between. This CDR3 reads CASSLQGYEQFF. The DNA of the CDR3 is TGTGCCAGCAGCTTACAGGGTTATGAGCAGTTCTTC.

This clone was seen repeatedly, ten times or more. The identical CDR3 is also encoded by other nucleotide sequences in the sample. The V and J genes are TRBV12-3 or TRBV12-4 and TRBJ2-4, with TRBD1 matching over 9 bases. Trimming took 5 bases from V and 1 from J; bases not matched to a gene: 6. The CDR3 consists of 16 residues. The CDR3 protein is CASSKTGGAAKNIQYF. The DNA for the CDR3 is TGTGCCAGCAGTAAAACAGGGGGCGCTGCCAAAAACATTCAGTACTTC.

This clone was recorded a few times. The V gene is TRBV28, the J gene TRBJ2-3; perhaps TRBD2 as D (5 bases). The CDR3 sequence is 15 residues long. Germline lookup yields CDR1 MDHEN and CDR2 SYDVKM. V was cut by 5 bases and J by 6 bases, with 18 bases left in between. As DNA, the CDR3 is TGTGCCAGCAGTCCTGGGAGAGGCAGGACTGATACGCAGTATTTT. Amino acid sequence: CASSPGRGRTDTQYF.

In its sample, this clone was seen many times. V is TRBV19 and J is TRBJ2-2; D gene ambiguous. The CDR3 sequence is 14 residues long. Germline-derived CDR1 and CDR2 are LNHDA and SQIVND (reference sequence). Trimming left V 4 bases short and J 0 bases short, with 6 bases between. CDR3 bases: TGTGCCAGTAGTAGGTCACCGAACACCGGGGAGCTGTTTTTT. Its protein product is CASSRSPNTGELFF.

For this clone: Since a much larger clone is just one base distant, this may be a read error. The rearrangement uses TRBV15 and TRBJ1-1; the D is unclear. The CDR3 covers 12 residues. CDR1 and CDR2 from the germline V gene are LNHNV and YYDKDF (reference sequence). V was shortened by 0 bases and J by 10 bases, with 9 bases between the two germline ends. CDR3 amino acids: CATSRDRWRAFF. The CDR3 nucleotides are TGTGCCACCAGCAGAGATCGGTGGAGAGCTTTCTTT. Drawing the rest from reference TRBV15 and TRBJ1-1, the complete variable domain is DAMVIQNPRYQVTQFGKPVTLSCSQTLNHNVMYWYQQKSSQAPKLLFHYYDKDFNNEADTPDNFQSRRPNTSFCFLDIRSPGLGDTAMYLCATSRDRWRAFFGQGTRLTVV.

This clone has a count of ten or more. The chain carries TRBV30 and TRBJ2-3, with 7 bases identical to TRBD1. This CDR3 has 15 residues. From germline, CDR1 is GTSNPN and CDR2 SVGIG (reference sequence). The V gene end was trimmed by 0 bases and the J gene end by 2 bases; junction bases not matched to a gene: 5. CDR3 loop: CAWSVRTGPTDTQYF. The CDR3 DNA is TGTGCCTGGAGTGTAAGGACAGGACCCACAGATACGCAGTATTTT.

This clone was recorded at least ten times. V is TRBV5-8 and J is TRBJ1-1; D remains ambiguous. The V end was cut by 2 bases, the J end by 0 bases, with 5 bases between. Germline CDR1 and CDR2: SGHTS and YDEGEE. This CDR3 region has 13 residues. CDR3 bases: TGTGCCAGCAGCTTTCGACTGAACACTGAAGCTTTCTTT. Translation: CASSFRLNTEAFF.

Notes on this clone: A single base separates this from a much larger clone, so it may be a read error. The chain carries TRBV6-2 or TRBV6-3 and TRBJ1-2, with TRBD1 matching 7 bases. The CDR3 spans 15 residues. The germline V gene encodes CDR1 MNHEY and CDR2 SVGEGT. Losses at the gene ends were 4 bases for V and 3 bases for J; bases not matched to a gene: 8. This chain's CDR3 is CASSSGGGGHYGYTF. CDR3 in DNA: TGTGCCAGCAGTTCAGGGGGGGGGGGCCACTATGGCTACACCTTC.